This T cell receptor beta chain appears in the sequencing data of a study of tumor-infiltrating lymphocytes in primary liver carcinoma. At the level of the study: These patients were men and women whose ages were 30 to 69 years.

The authors took blood RNA from unsorted whole blood and also extracted germline DNA. Patients carried chronic HBV infection without prior treatment. From about 490 ng of total RNA, TCR beta-specific cDNA was reverse-transcribed using a constant-region primer. Construction of TCR beta libraries relied on three successive nested multiplex PCR rounds employing slightly modified ARM-PCR. TRBV1-TRBV30 forward primers and a C-beta reverse primer were used in the first two PCR rounds, which each ran for approximately 11 cycles. TCRdb recomputed calls from the multiplex PCR reads with MiXCR, one row per CDR3 protein. The sample holds 300,000 to 350,000 distinct CDR3 sequences, around three fifths seen once. In this sample, this clonotype turned up a few times. Germline V gene data show CDR1 as MGHRA and CDR2 as YSYEKL. The CDR3 has 14 amino acids. Trimming shortened V by 2 bases and J by 4 bases, and 8 bases separated the two germline ends.

The chain couples TRBV4-1 to TRBJ2-2; the D is unclear. The specimen was peripheral blood. The clonotype originates from a man aged 35-49 years with primary liver carcinoma and hepatitis B virus infection. This chain's CDR3 is CASSQLMSTGELFF. In nucleotides, the CDR3 is TGCGCCAGCAGCCAACTTATGAGCACCGGGGAGCTGTTTTTT.